The clone carrying this TCR beta chain was seen many times. TCR beta CDR3 regions were amplified from RNA transcripts. When the TCR CDR3 underwent first-round RT-PCR, the HTBI primer set was used. TCRdb recomputed calls from the multiplex PCR reads with MiXCR, one row per CDR3 protein. Here the sample spans 600,000 to 750,000 distinct CDR3 sequences, approximately 15% being singletons. V was pared by 0 bases and J by 4 bases, with 15 bases between. The CDR3 contains 16 residues. Germline CDR1 SGDLS, CDR2 YYNGEE. This specimen comes from a study of T cells in Graves' hyperthyroidism and ophthalmopathy. The specimen was blood. The chain couples TRBV9 to TRBJ2-3; weak D call: TRBD2 (5 bases). The TCR was taken from a man aged 50-60 years with Graves' hyperthyroidism. The CDR3 sequence is CASSVDVGEGPDTQYF. The CDR3 DNA follows: TGTGCCAGCAGCGTAGACGTGGGAGAAGGTCCAGATACGCAGTATTTT.